Below, one T cell receptor (beta chain) is given with its context. Its matching antigen is unknown. This CDR3 contains 14 residues. Germline CDR1 reads SGDLS; CDR2 reads YYNGEE. J gave up 8 bases and V 4 bases, and 6 bases lay outside the gene matches. The PCR had 60 Vbeta and 13 Jbeta primers. Clones were read by immunoSEQ multiplex PCR, and TCRdb kept only the in-frame ones, dropping some. Here the sample table reports about 160,000 clones. The data were obtained in a study of cytomegalovirus exposure and HLA in healthy donors. Study-wide results and limits: Later analysis identified a missense DCLRE1C variant that was linked to TCR beta V- and J-gene trimming. An ancestry cluster, one associated with Asian ancestry, reportedly showed fewer N-insertions than the approximately 670-donor mean in a later analysis. Reportedly, TCR beta sequences accurately predicted HLA-A and HLA-B alleles in most subjects. Some V segments, TRBV6-2 and TRBV6-3 among them, were indistinguishable and were therefore excluded.

The chain joins TRBV9 to TRBJ2-2, with 9 bases fitting TRBD2. The sequenced material came from PBMCs. The sequence came from a woman in her fifties or sixties in good health and CMV-seronegative. CDR3 loop: CASSLRGGGGELFF. CDR3 sequence (DNA): TGTGCCAGCAGCTTGCGGGGGGGCGGTGGGGAGCTGTTTTTT.